These T cell receptor beta chains were read from a single sample in a study of vaccination and CD4 T cells after COVID-19. TCRdb ran MiXCR on the PCR reads and lists one entry per CDR3 protein. The table records about 18,000 distinct CDR3 sequences, 55% to 65% of them present only once. Sequences were derived from CD4+ T cells from blood, sampled before SARS-CoV-2 vaccination. These TCRs come from a human donor who had recovered from COVID-19. CDR3s include the opening cysteine and the closing phenylalanine or tryptophan. A D gene is named only where the DNA matches it firmly. Rows may omit the clone size; those that give it use once, few, many or a size class.

j_call: TRBJ1-6
d_call: .
v_call: TRBV7-3
clone_size: .
cdr3_nt: TGTGCCAGCAGCTTATCCGACAAGAATAATTCACCCCTCCACTTT
cdr3_aa: CASSLSDKNNSPLHF

j_call: TRBJ1-1
d_call: .
v_call: TRBV7-9
clone_size: .
cdr3_nt: TGTGCCAGCAGCTTAGGCTCGAAGTCCACTGAAGCTTTCTTT
cdr3_aa: CASSLGSKSTEAFF

j_call: TRBJ1-1
d_call: .
v_call: TRBV23-1
clone_size: .
cdr3_nt: TGCGCCAGCAGTCAATTCGCAGGGCAGGACACTGAAGCTTTCTTT
cdr3_aa: CASSQFAGQDTEAFF

j_call: TRBJ1-6
d_call: TRBD1
v_call: TRBV27
clone_size: few
cdr3_nt: TGTGCCAGCAGGTCGGGACAGGGTGTTTCACCCCTCCACTTT
cdr3_aa: CASRSGQGVSPLHF

j_call: TRBJ1-2
d_call: .
v_call: TRBV7-9
clone_size: .
cdr3_nt: TGTGCCAGCAGCCTAGGACAGTCCCCTAACTATGGCTACACCTTC
cdr3_aa: CASSLGQSPNYGYTF

j_call: TRBJ1-5
d_call: .
v_call: TRBV15
clone_size: few
cdr3_nt: TGTGCCACCAGCAGTAAGGGGGAGTATCAGCCCCAGCATTTT
cdr3_aa: CATSSKGEYQPQHF

j_call: TRBJ1-5
d_call: .
v_call: TRBV7-9
clone_size: .
cdr3_nt: TGTGCCAGCAGCTTAGCCGGGGACACCGGCAGTCCCCAGCATTTT
cdr3_aa: CASSLAGDTGSPQHF

j_call: TRBJ2-7
d_call: .
v_call: TRBV7-2
clone_size: .
cdr3_nt: TGTGCCAGCAGCTTAGCGAGTGCCGGTTCCTACGAGCAGTACTTC
cdr3_aa: CASSLASAGSYEQYF

j_call: TRBJ2-5
d_call: TRBD2
v_call: TRBV7-2
clone_size: .
cdr3_nt: TGTGCCAGCAGCTTAGGCTTAGCGGGAGGAGGAGAGACCCAGTACTTC
cdr3_aa: CASSLGLAGGGETQYF

j_call: TRBJ1-4
d_call: TRBD1
v_call: TRBV10-2
clone_size: .
cdr3_nt: TGCGCCAGCAGTGATTTCGGACAGGGCAATGAAAAACTGTTTTTT
cdr3_aa: CASSDFGQGNEKLFF

j_call: TRBJ2-7
d_call: TRBD2
v_call: TRBV28
clone_size: .
cdr3_nt: TGTGCCAGCAGTTTTGCTAGCGGGACCTACGAGCAGTACTTC
cdr3_aa: CASSFASGTYEQYF

j_call: TRBJ1-6
d_call: TRBD1
v_call: TRBV25-1
clone_size: few
cdr3_nt: TGTGCCAGCAGTGAAGGGACAGGGGGCTTTAATTCACCCCTCCACTTT
cdr3_aa: CASSEGTGGFNSPLHF

j_call: TRBJ1-5
d_call: .
v_call: TRBV20-1
clone_size: .
cdr3_nt: TGCAGTGCTAGAGGGGCGGGCATAGGGTTTAGCAATCAGCCCCAGCATTTT
cdr3_aa: CSARGAGIGFSNQPQHF

j_call: TRBJ2-2
d_call: TRBD2
v_call: TRBV6-1
clone_size: few
cdr3_nt: TGTGCCAGCAGCTCGGGGGGTAGCGGGAGGAGGCCCGGGGAGCTGTTTTTT
cdr3_aa: CASSSGGSGRRPGELFF

j_call: TRBJ2-7
d_call: TRBD2
v_call: TRBV24-1
clone_size: .
cdr3_nt: TGTGCCACCAGTGATTCCGGACTAGCGGGAGTGTACGAGCAGTACTTC
cdr3_aa: CATSDSGLAGVYEQYF

j_call: TRBJ2-3
d_call: .
v_call: TRBV19
clone_size: .
cdr3_nt: TGTGCCAGTAAGACGGGAGACACGGACGATACGCAGTATTTT
cdr3_aa: CASKTGDTDDTQYF

j_call: TRBJ2-1
d_call: .
v_call: TRBV7-2
clone_size: .
cdr3_nt: TGTGCCAGCAGCTATTCCCAGGCCGGGCGCTACAATGAGCAGTTCTTC
cdr3_aa: CASSYSQAGRYNEQFF

j_call: TRBJ2-3
d_call: TRBD2
v_call: TRBV7-3
clone_size: .
cdr3_nt: TGTGCCAACCCACTAGCGGGAGCAGATACGCAGTATTTT
cdr3_aa: CANPLAGADTQYF

j_call: TRBJ2-5
d_call: TRBD1
v_call: TRBV11-1
clone_size: .
cdr3_nt: TGTGCCAGCAGCCTTCTACAGGGGCAGGGGGAGACCCAGTACTTC
cdr3_aa: CASSLLQGQGETQYF

j_call: TRBJ2-1
d_call: .
v_call: TRBV19
clone_size: .
cdr3_nt: TGTGCCAGTAGTATGACTAGAAGCTCCTACAATGAGCAGTTCTTC
cdr3_aa: CASSMTRSSYNEQFF

j_call: TRBJ2-7
d_call: TRBD2
v_call: TRBV5-4
clone_size: .
cdr3_nt: TGTGCCAGCAGCGCGCGGTCTAGCGGAGAGGGTTACGAGCAGTACTTC
cdr3_aa: CASSARSSGEGYEQYF

j_call: TRBJ2-4
d_call: .
v_call: TRBV20-1
clone_size: .
cdr3_nt: TGCAGTGCTACTACCGTAGGGATGGCCAAAAACATTCAGTACTTC
cdr3_aa: CSATTVGMAKNIQYF

j_call: TRBJ1-6
d_call: .
v_call: TRBV10-3
clone_size: few
cdr3_nt: TGTGCCATCAGTGTTACCGAGGAGGGTTCACCCCTCCACTTT
cdr3_aa: CAISVTEEGSPLHF

j_call: TRBJ2-7
d_call: .
v_call: TRBV7-9
clone_size: few
cdr3_nt: TGTGCCAGCAGCTCATTACAGGGCTACGAGCAGTACTTC
cdr3_aa: CASSSLQGYEQYF

j_call: TRBJ2-6
d_call: .
v_call: TRBV15
clone_size: few
cdr3_nt: TGTGCCACCAGCATATCCGGGGCGGATGGGGCCAACGTCCTGACTTTC
cdr3_aa: CATSISGADGANVLTF

j_call: TRBJ2-7
d_call: TRBD2
v_call: TRBV6-2/TRBV6-3
clone_size: .
cdr3_nt: TGTGCCAGCAGTCATCCTATCCCCCGACTAGCGGAAACCTACGAGCAGTACTTC
cdr3_aa: CASSHPIPRLAETYEQYF

j_call: TRBJ2-2
d_call: TRBD1
v_call: TRBV7-7
clone_size: few
cdr3_nt: TGTGCCAGCAGCCTTGACAGGGGGGACACCGGGGAGCTGTTTTTT
cdr3_aa: CASSLDRGDTGELFF

j_call: TRBJ2-3
d_call: .
v_call: TRBV7-3
clone_size: few
cdr3_nt: TGTGCCAGCAGCTTTAGCGGTGGTTCAGATACGCAGTATTTT
cdr3_aa: CASSFSGGSDTQYF

j_call: TRBJ1-5
d_call: TRBD1
v_call: TRBV6-1
clone_size: .
cdr3_nt: TGTGCCAGCAGTGAAGGGGCAGGGGGAGGACAGCCCCAGCATTTT
cdr3_aa: CASSEGAGGGQPQHF

j_call: TRBJ1-5
d_call: .
v_call: TRBV5-4
clone_size: few
cdr3_nt: TGTGCCAGCAGCTTAGGGGGGGCTCAGCCCCAGCATTTT
cdr3_aa: CASSLGGAQPQHF

j_call: TRBJ1-1
d_call: .
v_call: TRBV5-1
clone_size: .
cdr3_nt: TGCGCCAGCAGCGTTCTTCAGGGGAACACTGAAGCTTTCTTT
cdr3_aa: CASSVLQGNTEAFF

j_call: TRBJ2-3
d_call: TRBD1
v_call: TRBV7-2
clone_size: .
cdr3_nt: TGTGCCAGCAGCCCCTGGGGACAGTCCCCCCACCCTTTCACAGATACGCAGTATTTT
cdr3_aa: CASSPWGQSPHPFTDTQYF

j_call: TRBJ2-7
d_call: TRBD2
v_call: TRBV7-9
clone_size: .
cdr3_nt: TGTGCCAGCAGCTTTACGGGAGGCCTCTACGAGCAGTACTTC
cdr3_aa: CASSFTGGLYEQYF

j_call: TRBJ1-5
d_call: TRBD1
v_call: TRBV7-2
clone_size: .
cdr3_nt: TGTGCCAGCATCACCCCGTGGGGGACAGGGAGCCAGCCCCAGCATTTT
cdr3_aa: CASITPWGTGSQPQHF

j_call: TRBJ2-3
d_call: TRBD2
v_call: TRBV7-9
clone_size: few
cdr3_nt: TGTGCCAGCAGCCCCCGGACTAGCTGGGATCTCACAGATACGCAGTATTTT
cdr3_aa: CASSPRTSWDLTDTQYF

j_call: TRBJ2-3
d_call: TRBD2
v_call: TRBV27
clone_size: .
cdr3_nt: TGTGCCAGCAGCTCCCGACCTCCGACTAGCGTCCCCCCAGATACGCAGTATTTT
cdr3_aa: CASSSRPPTSVPPDTQYF

j_call: TRBJ2-3
d_call: .
v_call: TRBV4-1
clone_size: .
cdr3_nt: TGCGCCAGCAGCCAAGGGGACTGGCTCCCGCGCACAGATACGCAGTATTTT
cdr3_aa: CASSQGDWLPRTDTQYF

j_call: TRBJ1-1
d_call: TRBD1
v_call: TRBV2
clone_size: .
cdr3_nt: TGTGCCAGCAGACCCGGCACGACAGGGGACACTGAAGCTTTCTTT
cdr3_aa: CASRPGTTGDTEAFF

j_call: TRBJ2-3
d_call: .
v_call: TRBV20-1
clone_size: .
cdr3_nt: TGCAGTGCTAGAGAAACTTGGCGGGGCAGCACAGATACGCAGTATTTT
cdr3_aa: CSARETWRGSTDTQYF

j_call: TRBJ1-4
d_call: TRBD1
v_call: TRBV7-8
clone_size: .
cdr3_nt: TGTGCCAGCAGCGTTGACAGGGTCAGGAATAACGAAAAACTGTTTTTT
cdr3_aa: CASSVDRVRNNEKLFF

j_call: TRBJ2-3
d_call: TRBD2
v_call: TRBV20-1
clone_size: .
cdr3_nt: TGCAGTGCTGAGGCTAGCGGGGAGACCACAGATACGCAGTATTTT
cdr3_aa: CSAEASGETTDTQYF

j_call: TRBJ1-1
d_call: .
v_call: TRBV21-1
clone_size: .
cdr3_nt: TGTGCCAGCAGCAAATACTACAGGGGCCAGAACATTGAAGCTTTCTTT
cdr3_aa: CASSKYYRGQNIEAFF

j_call: TRBJ1-2
d_call: .
v_call: TRBV6-1
clone_size: once
cdr3_nt: TGTGCCAGCAGTACTACAGGATCAGGTGGCTACACCTTC
cdr3_aa: CASSTTGSGGYTF

j_call: TRBJ2-7
d_call: .
v_call: TRBV4-1
clone_size: once
cdr3_nt: TGCGCCAGCAGCCATCCCGGACCCACCTACGAGCAGTACTTC
cdr3_aa: CASSHPGPTYEQYF

j_call: TRBJ2-3
d_call: .
v_call: TRBV6-5
clone_size: .
cdr3_nt: TGTGCCAGCAGTTCCCCTAGCCCCCGACCTAGCACAGATACGCAGTATTTT
cdr3_aa: CASSSPSPRPSTDTQYF

j_call: TRBJ1-1
d_call: .
v_call: TRBV15
clone_size: .
cdr3_nt: TGTGCCACCAGCAGGGGTGCCAGTGCGAACACTGAAGCTTTCTTT
cdr3_aa: CATSRGASANTEAFF

j_call: TRBJ2-7
d_call: .
v_call: TRBV30
clone_size: .
cdr3_nt: TGTGCCTGGAACGCGGATAGCTCCTACGAGCAGTACTTC
cdr3_aa: CAWNADSSYEQYF

j_call: TRBJ1-2
d_call: TRBD1
v_call: TRBV27
clone_size: .
cdr3_nt: TGTGCCAGCAGGCCGGGACAGGGTGGTGATGGCTACACCTTC
cdr3_aa: CASRPGQGGDGYTF

j_call: TRBJ2-2
d_call: .
v_call: TRBV19
clone_size: few
cdr3_nt: TGTGCCCCATGGGGGCAGATTTACACCGGGGAGCTGTTTTTT
cdr3_aa: CAPWGQIYTGELFF

j_call: TRBJ1-5
d_call: .
v_call: TRBV7-2
clone_size: .
cdr3_nt: TGTGCCAGCAGCTTTGTGGGTAGGGCTGGCAATCAGCCCCAGCATTTT
cdr3_aa: CASSFVGRAGNQPQHF

j_call: TRBJ1-6
d_call: .
v_call: TRBV20-1
clone_size: few
cdr3_nt: TGCAGTGCTACCCCCCCGACAGGAGATAATTCACCCCTCCACTTT
cdr3_aa: CSATPPTGDNSPLHF

j_call: TRBJ2-5
d_call: .
v_call: TRBV28
clone_size: .
cdr3_nt: TGTGCCAGCAGTGATTTGGTGGGGGGGACCCAGTACTTC
cdr3_aa: CASSDLVGGTQYF